These T cell receptor beta chains were read from a single sample in a study of CD8+ T cells in alopecia areata. Assay: immunoSEQ multiplex PCR; the TCRdb copy retains only in-frame clones and omits some. This repertoire shows 200,000 to 250,000 clones, about 58% found once; its top ten account for more than 1.5%. This material consisted of CD4+ T cells sorted from blood, taken at week 4, from a patient treated with tofacitinib. These receptors were collected from a human donor with alopecia areata. The CDR3 runs from the conserved cysteine through the conserved F or W. A D gene is named only where the DNA matches it firmly. Clone size is not always given. Where it is, it says once, few, many or a class for expanded clones.

J gene | D gene | clone size | V gene | CDR3 protein | CDR3 DNA
TRBJ2-3 | - | - | TRBV30 | CAWSRGGGTDTQYF | TGTGCCTGGAGTAGAGGGGGAGGGACAGATACGCAGTATTTT
TRBJ2-3 | TRBD1 | few | TRBV29-1 | CSVGTGTDTQYF | TGCAGCGTCGGGACAGGCACAGATACGCAGTATTTT
TRBJ2-1 | - | few | TRBV29-1 | CSVELPRNEQFF | TGCAGCGTTGAATTACCGCGGAATGAGCAGTTCTTC
TRBJ2-2 | - | - | TRBV29-1 | CSVEAQSWGMGTGELFF | TGCAGCGTTGAAGCCCAAAGTTGGGGTATGGGCACCGGGGAGCTGTTTTTT
TRBJ2-7 | - | - | TRBV14 | CASSQEPPRGAHEQYF | TGTGCCAGCAGCCAAGAGCCACCACGGGGGGCCCACGAGCAGTACTTC
TRBJ1-6 | - | - | TRBV4-1 | CASSLSNKGGNDSPLHF | TGCGCCAGCAGCCTCTCGAATAAAGGGGGTAACGATTCACCCCTCCACTTT
TRBJ1-1 | - | - | TRBV6-5 | CASSRGTTHAEAFF | TGTGCCAGCAGCCGAGGGACTACCCACGCTGAAGCTTTCTTT
TRBJ2-7 | TRBD2 | - | TRBV7-2 | CASSLSGGAYEQYF | TGTGCCAGCAGCTTGAGCGGGGGGGCCTACGAGCAGTACTTC
TRBJ1-1 | TRBD1 | - | TRBV9 | CASSVEGALNTEAFF | TGTGCCAGCAGCGTAGAGGGGGCACTGAACACTGAAGCTTTCTTT
TRBJ2-7 | - | few | TRBV9 | CASSVAWGFYEQYF | TGTGCCAGCAGCGTAGCGTGGGGCTTCTACGAGCAGTACTTC
TRBJ1-2 | - | - | TRBV23-1 | CASSLQGNYGYTF | TGCGCCAGCAGTTTACAGGGAAACTATGGCTACACCTTC
TRBJ1-2 | - | - | TRBV4-2 | CASSQGSKEGYGYTF | TGTGCCAGCAGCCAAGGTAGCAAAGAGGGGTATGGCTACACCTTC
TRBJ1-1 | TRBD1 | few | TRBV29-1 | CSVAVVGQGRAEAFF | TGCAGCGTTGCCGTTGTGGGACAGGGCAGAGCTGAAGCTTTCTTT
TRBJ1-2 | - | - | TRBV7-2 | CASSPLRGAGGYTF | TGTGCCAGCAGCCCCCTTCGGGGGGCGGGTGGCTACACCTTC
TRBJ1-2 | - | - | TRBV11-2 | CASSLDPANYGYTF | TGTGCCAGCAGCTTAGACCCAGCGAACTATGGCTACACCTTC
TRBJ2-7 | - | few | TRBV18 | CASSPSNRVYEQYF | TGTGCCAGCTCACCATCGAACAGGGTCTACGAGCAGTACTTC
TRBJ2-5 | TRBD2 | - | TRBV9 | CASSSNPGTRETQYF | TGTGCCAGCAGCTCCAACCCCGGGACTAGAGAGACCCAGTACTTC
TRBJ2-5 | - | - | TRBV2 | CASRVQETQYF | TGTGCCAGCAGGGTCCAAGAGACCCAGTACTTC
TRBJ1-1 | - | - | TRBV11-3 | CASSTRTANTEAFF | TGTGCCAGCAGCACCCGGACAGCGAACACTGAAGCTTTCTTT
TRBJ1-2 | TRBD1 | - | TRBV7-2 | CASSQDRTNYGYTF | TGTGCCAGCAGCCAGGACAGGACTAACTATGGCTACACCTTC
TRBJ1-6 | - | few | TRBV7-2 | CASSPRLRGGYSPLHF | TGTGCCAGCAGCCCCCGTCTCCGGGGGGGGTATTCACCCCTCCACTTT
TRBJ2-5 | - | - | TRBV6-5 | CASASRREETQYF | TGTGCCAGCGCCTCTCGGAGGGAGGAGACCCAGTACTTC
TRBJ1-6 | - | - | TRBV5-1 | CASSLAAGAQNSPLHF | TGCGCCAGCAGCTTGGCCGCAGGGGCGCAGAATTCACCCCTCCACTTT
TRBJ2-1 | - | - | TRBV27 | CASSLSLVLDNEQFF | TGTGCCAGCAGTTTATCCTTAGTTTTAGACAATGAGCAGTTCTTC
TRBJ2-7 | TRBD2 | - | TRBV5-1 | CASSLERGGYEQYF | TGCGCCAGCAGCTTGGAGCGGGGTGGCTACGAGCAGTACTTC
TRBJ2-1 | - | - | TRBV15 | CATSRVDGNYNEQFF | TGTGCCACCAGCAGAGTTGACGGAAACTACAATGAGCAGTTCTTC
TRBJ2-7 | - | - | TRBV7-9 | CASSPDGRPYEQYF | TGTGCCAGCAGCCCAGACGGGCGACCCTACGAGCAGTACTTC
TRBJ1-2 | TRBD1 | few | TRBV4-3 | CASSQTGVYGYTF | TGCGCCAGCAGCCAGACAGGGGTCTATGGCTACACCTTC
TRBJ2-3 | TRBD2 | - | TRBV30 | CAWRGGTDTQYF | TGTGCCTGGCGGGGGGGCACAGATACGCAGTATTTT
TRBJ1-1 | - | - | TRBV30 | CAWSVPGGMSAFF | TGTGCCTGGAGTGTACCTGGAGGGATGAGTGCTTTCTTT
TRBJ1-6 | - | - | TRBV6-5 | CASRSQDSPLHF | TGTGCCAGCAGATCACAAGATTCACCCCTCCACTTT
TRBJ2-5 | - | - | TRBV6-5 | CASSYGQGGGETQYF | TGTGCCAGCAGTTACGGACAGGGAGGGGGCGAGACCCAGTACTTC
TRBJ1-2 | - | many | TRBV7-9 | CASSLQPTAYGYTF | TGTGCCAGCAGCTTACAACCGACAGCCTATGGCTACACCTTC
TRBJ2-2 | - | - | TRBV4-3 | CASSPRRAGELFF | TGCGCCAGCAGCCCGAGGCGGGCCGGGGAGCTGTTTTTT
TRBJ1-4 | TRBD1 | few | TRBV14 | CASSKLSDRSLFF | TGTGCCAGCAGCAAACTTTCGGACAGGTCCCTGTTTTTT